Each of the 31 T cell receptor beta chains below was sequenced from the same sample in a study of regulatory T cells in long-lasting Graves disease. Regarding time point: persistent/refractory GD, antithyroid drugs over 5 years with positive TRAb. After RNA was extracted from PBMCs, the TCR library was made from it. Building the TCR beta libraries relied on iRepertoire HTBI primers, and CDR3 regions underwent Arm-PCR. Via MiXCR, TCRdb re-called the multiplex PCR reads, giving one row per CDR3 protein. The repertoire holds under 450,000 distinct CDR3 sequences, with around a quarter as singletons. Sequenced material: peripheral blood mononuclear cells (PBMCs), taken when the disease was refractory, from a patient treated with antithyroid drugs. All receptors come from a female donor with Graves disease.

This clonotype was observed a few times. V is TRBV5-4 and J is TRBJ1-2; unclear D gene. The CDR3 sequence is 14 residues long. CDR1 and CDR2 (germline): SGHNT, YYREEE (reference sequence). V dropped 0 bases and J dropped 5 bases, with 11 bases sitting between them. CDR3 sequence: CASSLEPEPYGYTF. The CDR3, as DNA: TGTGCCAGCAGCTTGGAACCAGAGCCTTATGGCTACACCTTC.

V is TRBV24-1 and J is TRBJ2-7; TRBD1 matches 9 bases. The germline CDR1 and CDR2 sequences are KGHDR and SFDVKD. With V trimmed by 4 bases and J by 5 bases, 8 bases remained unmatched. This CDR3 spans 15 amino acids. As DNA, the CDR3 is TGTGCCACCAGTGACTCCGGGACAGGGACGGACGAGCAGTACTTC. This sequence encodes CATSDSGTGTDEQYF.

The chain has TRBV11-2 and TRBJ2-7; maybe TRBD1 (5 bases). This CDR3 has 19 amino acids. The germline gives CDR1 SGHAT, CDR2 FQNNGV. The ends were cut back, 2 bases at V and 2 bases at J, with 25 bases in the middle. The CDR3 is CASSLPSGSGQEKTYEQYF. CDR3 bases: TGTGCCAGCAGCTTACCATCGGGTAGTGGACAAGAGAAAACCTACGAGCAGTACTTC.

This chain links TRBV25-1 with TRBJ2-7; 7 bases match TRBD1. Germline V CDR1 and CDR2: MGHDK, SYGVNS. The CDR3 extends over 15 amino acids. V shed 1 base, J shed 3 bases, and the junction held 6 bases outside the gene matches. CDR3 region: CASSEFSNRGYEQYF. The CDR3 nucleotides read TGTGCCAGCAGTGAATTCAGCAACAGGGGCTACGAGCAGTACTTC.

This chain joins TRBV3-1 and TRBJ2-7; TRBD1 matches 9 bases. Germline V CDR1 and CDR2: LGHDT, YNNKEL (reference sequence). With V trimmed by 1 base and J by 2 bases, 0 bases remained unmatched. CDR3 length equals 14 residues. The CDR3 DNA reads TGTGCCAGCAGCCAAGGGGACAGGGCCTACGAGCAGTACTTC. Its protein product is CASSQGDRAYEQYF.

This clonotype was seen ten or more times. V gene TRBV7-2 combines with J gene TRBJ1-4; weak D call: TRBD1 (6 bases). Trimming pared 3 bases from V and 8 bases from J, leaving 16 bases between. CDR3 length: 15 residues. CDR1 SGHTA and CDR2 FQGNSA come from the germline V gene. The CDR3 region is CASSFSGGALEKLFF. CDR3 bases: TGTGCCAGCAGCTTTTCGGGGGGCGCATTGGAAAAACTGTTTTTT.

V is TRBV18 and J is TRBJ1-1; D remains ambiguous. The germline gives CDR1 KGHSH, CDR2 LQKENI. The CDR3 is 13 residues long. The V end was cut by 3 bases, the J end by 4 bases, with 9 bases between. In DNA form, the CDR3 reads TGTGCCAGCTCACCTAAACGAGGCACTGAAGCTTTCTTT. This translates into CASSPKRGTEAFF.

V usage is TRBV20-1 and J usage is TRBJ2-5; no reliable D call. With 3 bases removed from V and 7 bases from J, the gap between germline ends came to 6 bases. The CDR3 is made up of 10 amino acids. Germline-derived CDR1 and CDR2 are DFQATT and SNEGSKA (reference sequence). As DNA, the CDR3 is TGCAGTGCTAGTCCGGGGACCCAGTACTTC. Protein: CSASPGTQYF.

V usage is TRBV6-1 and J usage is TRBJ1-1; 7 nucleotides match TRBD1. The CDR3 has 16 residues. After removal of 8 bases from V and 2 bases from J, the junction contained 14 bases not matched to a gene. Germline CDR1 and CDR2: MNHNS and SASEGT. The CDR3 reads CASGVGTAFENTEAFF. The CDR3, as DNA: TGTGCCAGCGGGGTTGGGACAGCCTTCGAAAACACTGAAGCTTTCTTT.

CDR3 amino acids: CSAKRGGRAVLYEQYF. CDR3 sequence (DNA): TGCAGTGCAAAAAGGGGCGGGAGGGCCGTGTTATACGAGCAGTACTTC. The chain is built from TRBV20-1 and TRBJ2-7; 9 bases are shared with TRBD2. The CDR3 extends over 16 amino acids. The germline CDR1 and CDR2 sequences are DFQATT and SNEGSKA (reference sequence). Germline trimming cut 6 bases from V and 4 bases from J; bases unmatched to any gene: 16.

CDR3 in amino acids: CASSSGTGRVTEAFF. The CDR3 bases are TGTGCCAGCAGTTCCGGGACAGGTCGGGTCACTGAAGCTTTCTTT. J is TRBJ1-1 and V is TRBV28; 8 bases line up with TRBD1. The CDR3 is 15 amino acids. From germline, CDR1 is MDHEN and CDR2 SYDVKM. V lost 4 bases, J lost 4 bases, and 8 bases stayed unmatched.

Ten or more counts support this clonotype. The rearrangement uses TRBV27 and TRBJ1-5; 8 nucleotides match TRBD1. V was pared by 6 bases and J by 7 bases, with 5 bases of the junction left unmatched. CDR3 length: 13 residues. The germline CDR1 and CDR2 sequences are MNHEY and SMNVEV (reference sequence). The CDR3 region has the DNA TGTGCCAGCAGCGACAGGGGTAAACAGCCCCAGCATTTT. Translating gives CASSDRGKQPQHF.

The chain employs TRBV20-1 and TRBJ1-4; 8 bases align to TRBD1. V trimming: 6 bases; J trimming: 10 bases; junction bases outside the gene matches: 13. The CDR3 length is 14 residues. Per the germline V gene, CDR1 is DFQATT and CDR2 is SNEGSKA (reference sequence). CDR3 amino acids: CSAQRQGPSGKLFF. CDR3 nucleotides: TGCAGTGCACAGCGACAGGGGCCAAGCGGAAAACTGTTTTTT.

Points on this clonotype: A far bigger clonotype differs at one base, so this is likely a read error. J is TRBJ2-2 and V is TRBV5-1, with 7 bases lining up with TRBD2. This CDR3 comprises 16 residues. Germline loops: CDR1 SGHRS, CDR2 YFSETQ. The DNA of the CDR3 is TGTGCCAACAGCTTATTTGGCGGGAGTGGCACCGGGGAGCTGTTTTTT. This gives the protein CANSLFGGSGTGELFF.

Many counts were recorded for this clonotype. The chain has TRBV9 and TRBJ2-2; 7 nucleotides line up with TRBD1. This CDR3 has 14 residues. Trimming cost V 1 base and J 6 bases; bases outside gene matches: 3. Germline CDR1 reads SGDLS; CDR2 reads YYNGEE. This CDR3 reads CASSVTTGSGELFF. Here the CDR3 DNA reads TGTGCCAGCAGCGTAACGACAGGGTCCGGGGAGCTGTTTTTT. Drawing the rest from reference TRBV9 and TRBJ2-2, the complete variable domain is DSGVTQTPKHLITATGQRVTLRCSPRSGDLSVYWYQQSLDQGLQFLIQYYNGEERAKGNILERFSAQQFPDLHSELNLSSLELGDSALYFCASSVTTGSGELFFGEGSRLTVL.

This clonotype has only a few counts. An end of the junction does not agree with germline; a read error may underlie this. The rearrangement joins TRBV29-1 to TRBJ1-4; D unclear. This CDR3 contains 11 residues. The V gene's germline CDR1 is SQVTM and CDR2 ANQGSEA. The CDR3 protein is CSVEGLGRMIF. CDR3 in DNA: TGCAGCGTTGAGGGTTTAGGCAGAATGATATTT.

The table lists this clonotype with a few counts. The chain employs TRBV2 and TRBJ2-2; 7 bases are shared with TRBD1. The CDR3 has 13 amino acids. The V and J ends lost 6 bases and 5 bases, in that order; junction bases with no gene match: 3. Germline values: CDR1 SNHLY, CDR2 FYNNEI. The CDR3 loop is CASRGQETGELFF. The DNA of the CDR3 is TGTGCCAGCAGAGGACAGGAGACCGGGGAGCTGTTTTTT.

This clonotype showed up many times. CDR3 region: CASSWGTGGSNQPQHF. The DNA for the CDR3 is TGTGCCAGCAGTTGGGGGACAGGGGGTAGCAATCAGCCCCAGCATTTT. The V and J genes are TRBV6-9 and TRBJ1-5; 11 bases are shared with TRBD1. This CDR3 has 16 amino acids. With 4 bases clipped from V and 0 bases from J, the junction kept 2 bases outside the gene matches. Looked up from germline, CDR1 is MNHGY and CDR2 is SVAAGI.

The table lists this clonotype with many counts. The rearrangement joins TRBV12-3 or TRBV12-4 to TRBJ1-1, with D perhaps matching TRBD1 (5 bases). Trimming stripped 4 bases from V and 1 base from J, with 13 bases between. This CDR3 spans 15 amino acids. The CDR3 DNA reads as TGTGCCAGCAGTTCCGAAGGTGGGACGAACACTGAAGCTTTCTTT. Translating it yields CASSSEGGTNTEAFF.

This clonotype was detected ten times or more. J is TRBJ1-4 and V is TRBV2; D is ambiguous. There are 14 residues in the CDR3. CDR1 and CDR2 from the germline V gene are SNHLY and FYNNEI. Deletions cut 6 bases from V and 0 bases from J, with 8 bases between. The DNA of the CDR3 is TGTGCCAGCAGCTTAGCCGCAACTAATGAAAAACTGTTTTTT. Its protein product is CASSLAATNEKLFF. The whole variable domain, filled in from reference TRBV2 and TRBJ1-4, reads EPEVTQTPSHQVTQMGQEVILRCVPISNHLYFYWYRQILGQKVEFLVSFYNNEISEKSEIFDDQFSVERPDGSNFTLKIRSTKLEDSAMYFCASSLAATNEKLFFGSGTQLSVL.

With respect to this clonotype: With a much larger clone just one base away, this may be a read error. The chain joins TRBV29-1 to TRBJ2-7, with D unresolved. Germline V gene lookup returns CDR1 SQVTM and CDR2 ANQGSEA. V lost 5 bases and J lost 2, with 16 bases in between. The CDR3 runs to 14 residues. The CDR3 here is CSVRAENLPYEQYF. CDR3 nucleotides: TGCAGCGTTAGGGCAGAAAATCTCCCCTACGAGCAGTACTTC.

This clonotype was seen only a few times. The chain combines TRBV20-1 with TRBJ1-5; D is undetermined. V shed 7 bases and J shed 4 bases, with 8 bases lying between them. The length of the CDR3 is 11 residues. Germline CDR1 and CDR2: DFQATT and SNEGSKA (reference sequence). CDR3 nucleotides: TGCAGTGTTGGTGGGAATCAGCCCCAGCATTTT. As protein: CSVGGNQPQHF.

This clonotype was seen a handful of times. The chain is built from TRBV7-8 and TRBJ2-2, with TRBD1 matching over 10 bases. CDR3 size: 17 residues. Germline CDR1 is SGHVS and CDR2 is FQNEAQ. With 6 bases clipped from V and 4 bases from J, the junction kept 11 bases outside the gene matches. The CDR3 region has the DNA TGTGCCAGCAGATCTTTAACCGGGACAGGGGTCACCGGGGAGCTGTTTTTT. Translation gives CASRSLTGTGVTGELFF.

The table lists this clonotype with a few counts. The chain links TRBV20-1 to TRBJ1-3; D possibly corresponds to TRBD1 (6 bases). V was pared by 6 bases and J by 0 bases, with 18 bases between. Per the germline V gene, CDR1 is DFQATT and CDR2 is SNEGSKA (reference sequence). The CDR3 spans 16 residues. The CDR3 loop is CSAPHPDRISGNTIYF. DNA for the CDR3: TGCAGTGCGCCTCACCCTGACAGGATCTCTGGAAACACCATATATTTT.

Only a few counts were recorded for this clonotype. The V call is TRBV6-2 or TRBV6-3, the J call TRBJ2-6; D call uncertain. The CDR3 sequence is 16 residues long. V dropped 5 bases and J dropped 0 bases, with 11 bases sitting between them. Germline loops: CDR1 MNHEY, CDR2 SVGEGT. The CDR3 DNA follows: TGTGCCAGCAGTGGAAGTTTTAGCTCTGGGGCCAACGTCCTGACTTTC. This sequence encodes CASSGSFSSGANVLTF.

The sample holds many counts of this clonotype. The J gene is TRBJ2-3, the V gene TRBV5-1; D possibly corresponds to TRBD1 (5 bases). In germline, CDR1 is SGHRS, CDR2 YFSETQ. This CDR3 contains 13 residues. The V and J ends lost 2 bases and 3 bases respectively, with 7 bases between them. CDR3 residues: CASSLPGTDTQYF. The CDR3 DNA sequence: TGCGCCAGCAGCTTACCAGGGACAGATACGCAGTATTTT.

This clonotype has only a few counts. The chain carries TRBV6-5 and TRBJ1-1; D unclear. Trimming took 2 bases from V and 0 from J, leaving 7 bases between them. The germline gives CDR1 MNHEY, CDR2 SVGAGI. The CDR3 is 14 residues long. CDR3 DNA: TGTGCCAGCAGTTACAGAGCCATGAACACTGAAGCTTTCTTT. Encoded protein: CASSYRAMNTEAFF.

The V call is TRBV11-2, the J call TRBJ1-1; 8 nucleotides agree with TRBD1. V lost 0 bases and J lost 0; bases outside the gene matches: 3. CDR1 and CDR2 from the germline V gene are SGHAT and FQNNGV. The CDR3 sequence is 16 residues long. In DNA form, the CDR3 reads TGTGCCAGCAGCTTAGACCGGGACAGGCTGAACACTGAAGCTTTCTTT. It encodes CASSLDRDRLNTEAFF.

This clonotype appeared a few times. This sequence joins TRBV7-2 and TRBJ2-7; 9 nucleotides match TRBD1. Germline CDR1 is SGHTA and CDR2 is FQGNSA. The J segment lost 2 bases and the V segment lost 1 base, leaving 21 bases of the junction unmatched. The CDR3 extends over 21 amino acids. The CDR3 sequence is CASSLEYFQKTGTGHPYEQYF. In DNA, the CDR3 is TGTGCCAGCAGCTTAGAATATTTCCAAAAGACCGGGACAGGGCACCCCTACGAGCAGTACTTC. Supplemented by reference TRBV7-2 and TRBJ2-7, the full variable domain reads GAGVSQSPSNKVTEKGKDVELRCDPISGHTALYWYRQSLGQGLEFLIYFQGNSAPDKSGLPSDRFSAERTGGSVSTLTIQRTQQEDSAVYLCASSLEYFQKTGTGHPYEQYFGPGTRLTVT.

This clonotype has more than one count but fewer than ten. The chain is built from TRBV12-3 or TRBV12-4 and TRBJ2-7; weak D call: TRBD2 (6 bases). V lost 5 bases, J lost 3 bases, and 11 bases lay in between. The CDR3 is 13 amino acids. CDR3 bases: TGTGCCAGCAGTGATCGACTAGTCTACGAGCAGTACTTC. This translates into CASSDRLVYEQYF.

The chain joins TRBV27 to TRBJ1-6; 9 bases agree with TRBD1. Losses at the gene ends were 5 bases for V and 0 bases for J; bases not matched to a gene: 2. The CDR3 totals 16 residues. CDR1 is MNHEY and CDR2 is SMNVEV in the germline V gene (reference sequence). Here the CDR3 DNA reads TGTGCCAGCAGTCAGACAGGGGGCTCCTATAATTCACCCCTCCACTTT. Translating gives CASSQTGGSYNSPLHF.